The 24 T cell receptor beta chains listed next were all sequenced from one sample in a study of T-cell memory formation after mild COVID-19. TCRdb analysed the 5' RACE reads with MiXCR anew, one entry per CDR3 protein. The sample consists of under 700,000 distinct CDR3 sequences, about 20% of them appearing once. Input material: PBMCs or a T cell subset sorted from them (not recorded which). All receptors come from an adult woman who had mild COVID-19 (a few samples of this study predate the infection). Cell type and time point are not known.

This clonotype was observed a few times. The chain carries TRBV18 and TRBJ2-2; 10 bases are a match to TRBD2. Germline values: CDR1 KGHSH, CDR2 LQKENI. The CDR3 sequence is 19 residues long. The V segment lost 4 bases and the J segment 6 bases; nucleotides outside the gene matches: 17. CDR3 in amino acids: CASSRISSTSGMVSGELFF. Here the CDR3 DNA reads TGTGCCAGCTCACGAATTAGTTCCACTAGCGGGATGGTCTCCGGGGAGCTGTTTTTT.

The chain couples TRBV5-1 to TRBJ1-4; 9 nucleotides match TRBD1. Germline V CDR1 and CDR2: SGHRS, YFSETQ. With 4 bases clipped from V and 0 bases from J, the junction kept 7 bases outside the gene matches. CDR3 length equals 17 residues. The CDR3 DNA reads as TGCGCCAGCAGCCAGGACAGGGGACATACAACTAATGAAAAACTGTTTTTT. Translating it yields CASSQDRGHTTNEKLFF.

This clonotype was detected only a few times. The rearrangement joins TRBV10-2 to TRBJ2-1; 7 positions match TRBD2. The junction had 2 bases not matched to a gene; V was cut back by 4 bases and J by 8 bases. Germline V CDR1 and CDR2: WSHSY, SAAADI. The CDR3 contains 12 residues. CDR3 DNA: TGCGCCAGCAGTGGGACTAGGGATGAGCAGTTCTTC. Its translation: CASSGTRDEQFF.

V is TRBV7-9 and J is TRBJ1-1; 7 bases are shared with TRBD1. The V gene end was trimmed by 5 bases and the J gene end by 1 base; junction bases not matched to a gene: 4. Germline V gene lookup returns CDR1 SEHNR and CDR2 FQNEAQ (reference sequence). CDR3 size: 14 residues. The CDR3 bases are TGTGCCAGCAGCCGACAGGGAAAGAACACTGAAGCTTTCTTT. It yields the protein CASSRQGKNTEAFF.

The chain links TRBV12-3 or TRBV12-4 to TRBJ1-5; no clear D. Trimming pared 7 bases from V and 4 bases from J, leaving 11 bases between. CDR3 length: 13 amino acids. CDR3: CASTSGTNQPQHF. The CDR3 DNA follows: TGTGCCAGCACCTCGGGCACTAATCAGCCCCAGCATTTT.

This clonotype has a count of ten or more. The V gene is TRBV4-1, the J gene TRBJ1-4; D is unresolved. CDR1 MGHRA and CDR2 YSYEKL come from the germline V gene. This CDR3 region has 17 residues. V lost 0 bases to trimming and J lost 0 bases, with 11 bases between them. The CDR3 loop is CASSQDRVIATNEKLFF. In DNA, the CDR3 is TGCGCCAGCAGCCAAGACCGGGTGATTGCAACTAATGAAAAACTGTTTTTT.

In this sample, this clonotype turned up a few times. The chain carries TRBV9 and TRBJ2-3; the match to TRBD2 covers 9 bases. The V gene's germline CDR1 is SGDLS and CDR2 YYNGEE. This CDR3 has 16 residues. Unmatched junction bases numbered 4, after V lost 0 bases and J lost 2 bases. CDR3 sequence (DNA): TGTGCCAGCAGCGTAGTAGAGCGGGGGGCCACAGATACGCAGTATTTT. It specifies CASSVVERGATDTQYF.

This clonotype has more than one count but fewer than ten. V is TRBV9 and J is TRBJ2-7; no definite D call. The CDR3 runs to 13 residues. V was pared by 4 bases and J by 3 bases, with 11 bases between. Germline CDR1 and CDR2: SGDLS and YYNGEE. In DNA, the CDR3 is TGTGCCAGCAGCCCCGGGCTCCACTACGAGCAGTACTTC. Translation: CASSPGLHYEQYF.

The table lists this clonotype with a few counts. The chain's CDR3 is CASSRTGGARSGANVLTF. Here the CDR3 DNA reads TGCGCCAGCAGCCGGACAGGGGGCGCTCGGTCTGGGGCCAACGTCCTGACTTTC. The rearrangement links TRBV5-1 to TRBJ2-6, with 11 bases matching TRBD1. Looked up from germline, CDR1 is SGHRS and CDR2 is YFSETQ. The CDR3 is 18 residues long. V gave up 4 bases and J gave up 1 base; unmatched junction bases: 7.

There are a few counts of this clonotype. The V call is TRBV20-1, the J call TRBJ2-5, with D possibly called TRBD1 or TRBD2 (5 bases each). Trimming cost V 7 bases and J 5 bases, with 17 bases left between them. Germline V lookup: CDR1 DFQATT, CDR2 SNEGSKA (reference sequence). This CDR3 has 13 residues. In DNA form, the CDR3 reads TGCAGTGGAGCTTGGGGGAATATGGAGACCCAGTACTTC. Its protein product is CSGAWGNMETQYF.

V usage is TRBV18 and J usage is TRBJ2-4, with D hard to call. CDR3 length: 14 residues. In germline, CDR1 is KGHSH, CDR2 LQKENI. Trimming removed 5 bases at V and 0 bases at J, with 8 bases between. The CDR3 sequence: CASSAILAKNIQYF. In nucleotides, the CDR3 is TGTGCCAGCTCAGCGATACTAGCCAAAAACATTCAGTACTTC.

The CDR3 is CSARDQRIRDRFYEQYF. For the CDR3, the DNA is TGCAGTGCTAGAGATCAGCGAATCCGGGACAGGTTCTACGAGCAGTACTTC. The chain links TRBV20-1 to TRBJ2-7; TRBD1 aligns across 8 bases. CDR1 DFQATT and CDR2 SNEGSKA come from the germline V gene (reference sequence). CDR3 length equals 17 residues. The V gene end was trimmed by 0 bases and the J gene end by 3 bases; junction bases not matched to a gene: 13.

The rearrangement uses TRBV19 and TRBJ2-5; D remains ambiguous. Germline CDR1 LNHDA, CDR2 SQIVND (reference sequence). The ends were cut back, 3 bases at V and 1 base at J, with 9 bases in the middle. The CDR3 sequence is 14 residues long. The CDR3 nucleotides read TGTGCCAGTAGTATTGGTCTCACCCAAGAGACCCAGTACTTC. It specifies CASSIGLTQETQYF. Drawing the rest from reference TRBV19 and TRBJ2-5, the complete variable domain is DGGITQSPKYLFRKEGQNVTLSCEQNLNHDAMYWYRQDPGQGLRLIYYSQIVNDFQKGDIAEGYSVSREKKESFPLTVTSAQKNPTAFYLCASSIGLTQETQYFGPGTRLLVL.

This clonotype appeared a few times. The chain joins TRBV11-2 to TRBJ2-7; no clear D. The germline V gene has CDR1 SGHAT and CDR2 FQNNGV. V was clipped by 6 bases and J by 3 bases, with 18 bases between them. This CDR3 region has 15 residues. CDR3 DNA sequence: TGTGCCAGCAGTTTCGGAACCGAATCCTACTACGAGCAGTACTTC. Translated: CASSFGTESYYEQYF.

CDR3 DNA: TGTGCCAGCAGTCGGCTGAGATCCGGGACTGACCAAGAGACCCAGTACTTC. It is translated as CASSRLRSGTDQETQYF. V usage is TRBV6-5 and J usage is TRBJ2-5; maybe TRBD2 (6 bases). This CDR3 has 17 amino acids. V lost 5 bases, J lost 0 bases, and 19 bases lay in between. The germline V gene has CDR1 MNHEY and CDR2 SVGAGI.

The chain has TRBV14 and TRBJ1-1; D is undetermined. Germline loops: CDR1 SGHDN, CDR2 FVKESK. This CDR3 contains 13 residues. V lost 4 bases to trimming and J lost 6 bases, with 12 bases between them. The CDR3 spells CASSPTNLPEAFF. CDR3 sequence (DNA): TGTGCCAGCAGCCCAACGAATTTACCTGAAGCTTTCTTT.

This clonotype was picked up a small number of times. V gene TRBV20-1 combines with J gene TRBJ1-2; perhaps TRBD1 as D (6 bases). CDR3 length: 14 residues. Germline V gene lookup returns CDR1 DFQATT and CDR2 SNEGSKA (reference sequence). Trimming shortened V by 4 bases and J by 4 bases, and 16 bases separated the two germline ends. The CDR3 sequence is CSAKTEQGSYGYTF. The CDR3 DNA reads TGCAGTGCTAAAACTGAACAGGGCTCCTATGGCTACACCTTC.

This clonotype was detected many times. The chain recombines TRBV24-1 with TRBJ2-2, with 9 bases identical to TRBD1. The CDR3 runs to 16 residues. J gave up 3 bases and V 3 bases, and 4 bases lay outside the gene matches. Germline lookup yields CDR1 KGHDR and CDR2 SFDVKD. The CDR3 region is CATSDPGQGDTGELFF. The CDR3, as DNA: TGTGCCACCAGTGATCCGGGACAGGGCGACACCGGGGAGCTGTTTTTT.

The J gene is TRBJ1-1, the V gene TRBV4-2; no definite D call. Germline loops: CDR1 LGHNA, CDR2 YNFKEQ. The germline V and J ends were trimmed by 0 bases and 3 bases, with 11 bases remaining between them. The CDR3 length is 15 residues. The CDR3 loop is CASSQEGSLHTEAFF. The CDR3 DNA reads TGTGCCAGCAGCCAAGAGGGTAGTCTTCACACTGAAGCTTTCTTT.

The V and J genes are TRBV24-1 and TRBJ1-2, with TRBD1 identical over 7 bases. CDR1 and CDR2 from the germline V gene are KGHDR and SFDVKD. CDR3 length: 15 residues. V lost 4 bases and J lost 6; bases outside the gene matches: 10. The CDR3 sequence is CATSDPTGKDNGYTF. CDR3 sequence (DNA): TGTGCCACCAGTGACCCGACAGGGAAAGATAATGGCTACACCTTC.

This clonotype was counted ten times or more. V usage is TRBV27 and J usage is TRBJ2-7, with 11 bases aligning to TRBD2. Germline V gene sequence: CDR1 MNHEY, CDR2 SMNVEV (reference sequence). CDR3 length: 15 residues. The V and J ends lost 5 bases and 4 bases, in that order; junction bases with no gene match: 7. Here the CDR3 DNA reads TGTGCCAGCAGTGCCTCCGGGACTAGCGGTTACGAGCAGTACTTC. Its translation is CASSASGTSGYEQYF.

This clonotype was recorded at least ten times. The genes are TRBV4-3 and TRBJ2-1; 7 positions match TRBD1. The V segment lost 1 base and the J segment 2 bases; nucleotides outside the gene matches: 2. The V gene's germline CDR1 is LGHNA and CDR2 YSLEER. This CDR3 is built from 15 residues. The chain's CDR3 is CASSQATGPYNEQFF. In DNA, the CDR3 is TGCGCCAGCAGCCAAGCGACAGGGCCCTACAATGAGCAGTTCTTC.

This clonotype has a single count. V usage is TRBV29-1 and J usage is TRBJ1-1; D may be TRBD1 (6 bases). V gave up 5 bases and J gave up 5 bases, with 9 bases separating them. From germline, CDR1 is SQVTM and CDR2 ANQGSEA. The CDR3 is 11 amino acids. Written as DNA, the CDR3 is TGCAGCGTTTTAGGGGGGACTGAAGCTTTCTTT. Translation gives CSVLGGTEAFF.

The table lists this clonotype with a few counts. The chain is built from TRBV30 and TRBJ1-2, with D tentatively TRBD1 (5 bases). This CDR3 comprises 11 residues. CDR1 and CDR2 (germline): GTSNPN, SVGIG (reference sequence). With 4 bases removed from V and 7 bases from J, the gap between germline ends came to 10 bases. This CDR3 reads CAWTRGGGYTF. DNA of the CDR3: TGTGCCTGGACGCGTGGGGGTGGCTACACCTTC.